This T cell receptor (beta chain) was sequenced in a study of siplizumab effects on memory and regulatory T cells. Findings and caveats of the study: Few alloreactive clones mapped to unstimulated subsets. Naive T cells looked more diverse than memory cells and looked like major alloresponse contributors. No assignable naive or memory phenotype existed for roughly 80-97% of proliferating CD4+ or CD8+ clones.

The germline V gene has CDR1 WSHSY and CDR2 SAAADI. Trimming pared 6 bases from V and 8 bases from J, leaving 14 bases between. CDR3 length: 13 residues. Per-sample assaying covered 95,000 to 100,000 TCR templates. The repertoire was sequenced with immunoSEQ multiplex PCR; TCRdb's copy has only in-frame clones and lacks some. The sample has some 100,000 clones, 94% seen once. As for this clone: Its target is not known.

The clonotype originates from a human donor in good health. Sample: Tregs sorted from blood. The chain uses TRBV10-2 and TRBJ2-4; D is tentatively TRBD1 or TRBD2 (6 bases each). Written as DNA, the CDR3 is TGCGCCAGCAGGATGAAGGGGGAGGACATTCAGTACTTC. Protein: CASRMKGEDIQYF.